This record looks at one T cell receptor (beta chain) sequence and its context. What it binds is unknown. The protocol was immunoSEQ multiplex PCR, while the TCRdb copy is restricted to in-frame clones and leaves out a portion. The profile shows tens of thousands of clones, under 80% of them singletons. Germline V CDR1 and CDR2: LNHDA, SQIVND (reference sequence). The length of the CDR3 is 16 residues. Trimming removed 3 bases at V and 8 bases at J, with 22 bases between. This sample is drawn from a study of immune evolution from preneoplasia to lung adenocarcinoma. General observations from the study: Normal lung had the highest top T cell clone frequencies.

The TCR originated in a person in their 60s with lung adenocarcinoma. The sample taken for sequencing was FFPE invasive lung adenocarcinoma tissue. V gene TRBV19 combines with J gene TRBJ1-2; possible D gene TRBD1, 5 bases. The CDR3 DNA sequence: TGTGCCAGTAGTATCAATTCGGCCTTCGGGGCTGTAGGCTACACCTTC. Protein: CASSINSAFGAVGYTF.